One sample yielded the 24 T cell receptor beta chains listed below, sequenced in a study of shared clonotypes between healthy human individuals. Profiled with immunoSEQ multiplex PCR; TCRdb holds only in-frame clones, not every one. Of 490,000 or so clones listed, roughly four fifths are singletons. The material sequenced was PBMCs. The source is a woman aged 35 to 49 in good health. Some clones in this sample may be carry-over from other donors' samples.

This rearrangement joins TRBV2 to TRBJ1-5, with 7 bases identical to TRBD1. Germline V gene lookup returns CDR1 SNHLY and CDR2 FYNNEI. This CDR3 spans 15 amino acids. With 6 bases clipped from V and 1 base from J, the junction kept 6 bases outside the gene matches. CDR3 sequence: CASRLTGASNQPQHF. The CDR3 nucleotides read TGTGCCAGCAGACTTACAGGGGCAAGCAATCAGCCCCAGCATTTT.

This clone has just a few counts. In DNA, the CDR3 is TGTGCCAGTAGTAAGGAGACTATCAGCTCCTACAATGAGCAGTTCTTC. Amino acid sequence: CASSKETISSYNEQFF. The genes are TRBV19 and TRBJ2-1; TRBD2 is a possible D gene (5 bases). Trimming removed 4 bases at V and 0 bases at J, with 13 bases between. Germline V gives CDR1 LNHDA, CDR2 SQIVND (reference sequence). CDR3 length: 16 amino acids.

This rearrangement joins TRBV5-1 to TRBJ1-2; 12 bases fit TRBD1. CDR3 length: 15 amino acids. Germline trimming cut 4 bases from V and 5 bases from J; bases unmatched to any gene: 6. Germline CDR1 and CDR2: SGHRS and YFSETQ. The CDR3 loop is CASSTGTGGGYGYTF. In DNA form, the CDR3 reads TGCGCCAGCAGCACCGGGACAGGGGGCGGATATGGCTACACCTTC. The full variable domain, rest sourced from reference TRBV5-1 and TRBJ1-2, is KAGVTQTPRYLIKTRGQQVTLSCSPISGHRSVSWYQQTPGQGLQFLFEYFSETQRNKGNFPGRFSGRQFSNSRSEMNVSTLELGDSALYLCASSTGTGGGYGYTFGSGTRLTVV.

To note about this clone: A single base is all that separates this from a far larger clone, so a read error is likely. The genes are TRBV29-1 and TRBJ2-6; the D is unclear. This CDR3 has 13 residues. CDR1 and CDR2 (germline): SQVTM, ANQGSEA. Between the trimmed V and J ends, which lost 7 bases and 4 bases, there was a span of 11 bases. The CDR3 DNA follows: TGCAGCGCTGACTGGGCCGGGGCCAACGTCCTGACTTTC. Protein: CSADWAGANVLTF.

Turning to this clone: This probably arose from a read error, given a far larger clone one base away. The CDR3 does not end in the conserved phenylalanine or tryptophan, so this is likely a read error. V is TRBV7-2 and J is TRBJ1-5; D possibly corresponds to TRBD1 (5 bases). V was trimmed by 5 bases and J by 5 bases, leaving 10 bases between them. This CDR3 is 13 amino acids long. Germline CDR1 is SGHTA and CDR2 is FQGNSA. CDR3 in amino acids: CASSIRGDQPQHL. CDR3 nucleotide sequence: TGTGCCAGCAGCATAAGGGGTGATCAGCCCCAGCATCTT.

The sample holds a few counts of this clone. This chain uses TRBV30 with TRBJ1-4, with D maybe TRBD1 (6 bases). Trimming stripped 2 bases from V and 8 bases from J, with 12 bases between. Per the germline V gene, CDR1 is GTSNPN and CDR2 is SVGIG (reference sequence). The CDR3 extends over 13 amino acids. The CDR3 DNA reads TGTGCCTGGAGTAGGCAGGGGAGCGAAAAACTGTTTTTT. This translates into CAWSRQGSEKLFF. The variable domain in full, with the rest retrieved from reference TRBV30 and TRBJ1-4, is SQTIHQWPATLVQPVGSPLSLECTVEGTSNPNLYWYRQAAGRGLQLLFYSVGIGQISSEVPQNLSASRPQDRQFILSSKKLLLSDSGFYLCAWSRQGSEKLFFGSGTQLSVL.

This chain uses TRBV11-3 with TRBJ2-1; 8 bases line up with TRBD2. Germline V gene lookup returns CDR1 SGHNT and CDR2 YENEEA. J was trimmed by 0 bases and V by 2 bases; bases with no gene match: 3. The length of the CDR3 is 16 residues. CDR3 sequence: CASSLQSGSSYNEQFF. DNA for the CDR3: TGTGCCAGCAGCTTACAAAGCGGGAGCTCCTACAATGAGCAGTTCTTC.

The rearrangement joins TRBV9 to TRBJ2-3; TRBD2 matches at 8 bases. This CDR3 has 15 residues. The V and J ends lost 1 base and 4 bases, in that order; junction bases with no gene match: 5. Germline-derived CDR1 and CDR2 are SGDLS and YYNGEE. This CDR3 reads CASSVQTGGADTQYF. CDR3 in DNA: TGTGCCAGCAGCGTACAGACGGGAGGGGCAGATACGCAGTATTTT.

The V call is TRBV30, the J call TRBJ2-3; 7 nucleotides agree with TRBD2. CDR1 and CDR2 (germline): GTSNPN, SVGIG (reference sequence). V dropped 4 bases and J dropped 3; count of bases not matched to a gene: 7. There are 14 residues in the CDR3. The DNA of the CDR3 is TGTGCCTGGACCACTACGGGGGGAACAGATACGCAGTATTTT. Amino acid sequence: CAWTTTGGTDTQYF.

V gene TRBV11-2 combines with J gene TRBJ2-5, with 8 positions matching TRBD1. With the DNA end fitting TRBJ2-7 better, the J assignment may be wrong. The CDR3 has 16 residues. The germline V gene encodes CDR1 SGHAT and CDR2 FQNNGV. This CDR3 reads CASSPLRTGNTYEQYF. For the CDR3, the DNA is TGTGCCAGCAGCCCACTCCGGACAGGGAATACCTACGAGCAGTACTTC.

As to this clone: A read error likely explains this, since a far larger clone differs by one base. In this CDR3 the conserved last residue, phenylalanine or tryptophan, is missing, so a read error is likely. Here the CDR3 reads CAISDTSGNSYEQYL. DNA of the CDR3: TGTGCCATCAGTGACACTAGCGGAAACTCCTACGAGCAGTACCTC. The J gene is TRBJ2-7, the V gene TRBV10-3; 8 bases agree with TRBD2. The CDR3 extends over 15 amino acids. The J segment lost 0 bases and the V segment lost 3 bases, leaving 4 bases of the junction unmatched. Germline CDR1 reads ENHRY; CDR2 reads SYGVKD.

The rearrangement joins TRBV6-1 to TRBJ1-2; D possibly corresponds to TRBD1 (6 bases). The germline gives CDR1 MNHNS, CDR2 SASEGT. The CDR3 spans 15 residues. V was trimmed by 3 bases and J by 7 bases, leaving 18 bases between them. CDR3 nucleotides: TGTGCCAGCAGTGATCTAGGGGGTAGGGGTGGTGGCTACACCTTC. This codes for CASSDLGGRGGGYTF.

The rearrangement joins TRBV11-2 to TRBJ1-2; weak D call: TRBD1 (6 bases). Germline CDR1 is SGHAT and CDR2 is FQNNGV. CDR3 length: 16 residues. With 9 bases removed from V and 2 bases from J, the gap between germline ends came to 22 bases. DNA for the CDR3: TGTGCCAGTAGCAAACAACAGGGCCCGGGGAACTATGGCTACACCTTC. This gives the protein CASSKQQGPGNYGYTF.

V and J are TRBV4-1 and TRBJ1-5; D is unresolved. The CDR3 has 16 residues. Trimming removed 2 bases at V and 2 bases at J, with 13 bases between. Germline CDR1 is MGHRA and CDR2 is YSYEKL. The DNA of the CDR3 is TGCGCCAGCAGCCAATACAGCGCTATAGGCAATCAGCCCCAGCATTTT. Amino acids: CASSQYSAIGNQPQHF.

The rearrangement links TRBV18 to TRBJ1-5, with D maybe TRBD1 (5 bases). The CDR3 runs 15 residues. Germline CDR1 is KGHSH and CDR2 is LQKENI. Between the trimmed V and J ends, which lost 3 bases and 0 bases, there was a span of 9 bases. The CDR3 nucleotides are TGTGCCAGCTCACCCGGGGGGAATAGCAATCAGCCCCAGCATTTT. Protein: CASSPGGNSNQPQHF.

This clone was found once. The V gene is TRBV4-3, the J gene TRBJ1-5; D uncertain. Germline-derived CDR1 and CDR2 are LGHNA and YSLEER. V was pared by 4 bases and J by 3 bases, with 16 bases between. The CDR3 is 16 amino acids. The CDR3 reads CASSRAKGGLNQPQHF. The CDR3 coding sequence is TGCGCCAGCAGCCGCGCGAAGGGCGGCCTCAATCAGCCCCAGCATTTT.

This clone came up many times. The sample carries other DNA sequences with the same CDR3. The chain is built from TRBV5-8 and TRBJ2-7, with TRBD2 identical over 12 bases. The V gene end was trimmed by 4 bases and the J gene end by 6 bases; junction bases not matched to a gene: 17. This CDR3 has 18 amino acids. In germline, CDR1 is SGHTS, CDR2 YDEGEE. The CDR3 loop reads CASSLKSARTSGIPEQYF. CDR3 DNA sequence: TGTGCCAGCAGCCTGAAAAGTGCCAGGACTAGCGGGATACCCGAGCAGTACTTC.

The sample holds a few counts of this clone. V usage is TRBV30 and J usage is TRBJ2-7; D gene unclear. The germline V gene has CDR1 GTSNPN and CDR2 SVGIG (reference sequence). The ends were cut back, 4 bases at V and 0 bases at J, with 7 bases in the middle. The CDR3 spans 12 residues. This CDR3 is CAWKVDSYEQYF. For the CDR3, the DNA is TGTGCCTGGAAGGTGGACTCCTACGAGCAGTACTTC.

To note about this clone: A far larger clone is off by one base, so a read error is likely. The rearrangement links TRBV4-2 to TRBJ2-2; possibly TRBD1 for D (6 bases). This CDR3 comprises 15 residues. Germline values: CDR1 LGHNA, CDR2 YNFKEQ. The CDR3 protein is CASSASGQNTGELSF. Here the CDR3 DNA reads TGTGCCAGCAGCGCATCAGGACAGAACACCGGGGAGCTGTCTTTT.

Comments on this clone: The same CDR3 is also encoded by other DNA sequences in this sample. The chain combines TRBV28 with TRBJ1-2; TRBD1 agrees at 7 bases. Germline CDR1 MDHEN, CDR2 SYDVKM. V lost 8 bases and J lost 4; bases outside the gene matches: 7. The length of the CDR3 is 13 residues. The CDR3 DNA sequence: TGTGCCAGCCGCAGGGGGACCTCCTATGGCTACACCTTC. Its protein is CASRRGTSYGYTF.

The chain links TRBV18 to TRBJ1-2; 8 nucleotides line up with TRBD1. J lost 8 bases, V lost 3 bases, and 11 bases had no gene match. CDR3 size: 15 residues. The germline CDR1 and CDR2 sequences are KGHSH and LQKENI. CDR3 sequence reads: CASSPTDRGIGGYTF. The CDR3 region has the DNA TGTGCCAGCTCACCTACCGACAGGGGAATAGGAGGCTACACCTTC. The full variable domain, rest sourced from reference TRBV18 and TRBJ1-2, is NAGVMQNPRHLVRRRGQEARLRCSPMKGHSHVYWYRQLPEEGLKFMVYLQKENIIDESGMPKERFSAEFPKEGPSILRIQQVVRGDSAAYFCASSPTDRGIGGYTFGSGTRLTVV.

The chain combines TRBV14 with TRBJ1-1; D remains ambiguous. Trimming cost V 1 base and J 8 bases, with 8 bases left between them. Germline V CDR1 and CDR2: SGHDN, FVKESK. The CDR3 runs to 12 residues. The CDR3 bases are TGTGCCAGCAGCCAAGGCCGCGCAGAAGCTTTCTTT. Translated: CASSQGRAEAFF. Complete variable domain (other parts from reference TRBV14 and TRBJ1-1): EAGVTQFPSHSVIEKGQTVTLRCDPISGHDNLYWYRRVMGKEIKFLLHFVKESKQDESGMPNNRFLAERTGGTYSTLKVQPAELEDSGVYFCASSQGRAEAFFGQGTRLTVV.

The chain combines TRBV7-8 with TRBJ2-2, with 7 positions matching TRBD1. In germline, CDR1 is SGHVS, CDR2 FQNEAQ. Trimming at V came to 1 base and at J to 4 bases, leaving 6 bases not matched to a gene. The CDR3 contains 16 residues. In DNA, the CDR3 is TGTGCCAGCAGCTTAGTGGGGGACAGCCTCACCGGGGAGCTGTTTTTT. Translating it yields CASSLVGDSLTGELFF.

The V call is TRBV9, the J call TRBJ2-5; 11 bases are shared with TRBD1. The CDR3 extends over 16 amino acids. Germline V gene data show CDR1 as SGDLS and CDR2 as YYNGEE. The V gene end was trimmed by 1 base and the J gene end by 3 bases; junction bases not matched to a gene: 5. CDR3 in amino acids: CASSVYGQGAEETQYF. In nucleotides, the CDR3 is TGTGCCAGCAGCGTATATGGACAGGGGGCTGAAGAGACCCAGTACTTC.